This T cell receptor beta chain was recorded in a study of tissue T cells after allogeneic stem cell transplantation. Study-wide results and limits: The patient cohort was small and clinically heterogeneous, with limited sampling depth. The study did not identify alloreactive or antigen-specific tissue TCRs, and some clones might be persisting host cells. Blood and spleen captured only part of the tissue TCR repertoire.

Here immunoSEQ multiplex PCR was the method, and the copy in TCRdb shows in-frame clones only, minus some. The sample lists 7,500 to 10,000 clones; approximately 64% were seen once. GI sites, liver, skin and spleen were taken after median 9.75 post-mortem hours. Comment on this clone: Its antigen is still unknown.

This sequence was found in a woman between 18 and 55 years old with breast cancer. Specimen: tissue from the ileum, collected at autopsy.

The CDR3 loop is CASSSRGVSYEQYF. CDR3 nucleotides: TGTGCCAGCAGTTCAAGAGGGGTCTCCTACGAGCAGTACTTC. This chain joins TRBV6-5 and TRBJ2-7, with D tentatively TRBD1 or TRBD2 (5 bases each). This CDR3 comprises 14 residues. Looked up from germline, CDR1 is MNHEY and CDR2 is SVGAGI. Trimming removed 4 bases at V and 0 bases at J, with 10 bases between.